One TCR beta chain is described in this entry. The antigen is undetermined. The PCR was carried out with 60 Vbeta primers and 13 Jbeta primers. In the authors' workflow: As a later analysis found, there were 80 million or so unique TCR beta chains, of which some 10 million were shared. Data came from immunoSEQ multiplex PCR; TCRdb stores just in-frame clones and leaves some out. The V and J calls and clone size are taken from that table; D and trimming were inferred from the DNA. The table records about 120,000 clones, about three quarters of them present only once. J gave up 2 bases and V 4 bases, and 6 bases lay outside the gene matches. Germline V gives CDR1 MGHRA, CDR2 YSYEKL. The CDR3 consists of 16 residues. The source of the sample is a study of cytomegalovirus exposure and HLA in healthy donors. About the research overall: Genotyping of hundreds of donors showed that roughly 83% belonged to the Caucasian-associated ancestry cluster.

General study points: Accurate predictions that matched the HLA-A and HLA-B alleles of most subjects were reportedly made from TCR beta sequences.

The origin of this receptor is a man aged 55 to 69 in good health and CMV-seropositive. The chain is built from TRBV4-1 and TRBJ1-3, with TRBD1 matching over 9 bases. Sequencing used PBMCs. The CDR3 DNA follows: TGCGCCAGCAGCCTCGGACAGGGGCGGACTGGAAACACCATATATTTT. Translation gives CASSLGQGRTGNTIYF.